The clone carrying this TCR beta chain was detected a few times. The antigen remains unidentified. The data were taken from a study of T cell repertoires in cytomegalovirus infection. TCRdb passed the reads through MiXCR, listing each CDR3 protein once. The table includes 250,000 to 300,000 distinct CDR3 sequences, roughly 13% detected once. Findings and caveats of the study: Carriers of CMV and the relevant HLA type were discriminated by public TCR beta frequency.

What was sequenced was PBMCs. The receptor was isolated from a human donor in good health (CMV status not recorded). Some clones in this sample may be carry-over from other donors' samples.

CDR3 sequence: CSATRSNRGNTGELFF. Here the CDR3 DNA reads TGCAGTGCCACACGCTCTAACAGGGGGAACACCGGGGAGCTGTTTTTT. The V gene is TRBV20-1, the J gene TRBJ2-2; 7 bases align to TRBD1. After removal of 6 bases from V and 1 base from J, the junction contained 11 bases not matched to a gene. The germline CDR1 and CDR2 sequences are DFQATT and SNEGSKA (reference sequence). The CDR3 is made up of 16 amino acids.